The clone carrying this T cell receptor beta chain appeared many times. What it recognizes is unknown. The entry originates in a study of T cells in Graves' hyperthyroidism and ophthalmopathy. The diagnoses drew upon clinical symptoms, serum thyroxine and TRAb, thyroid ultrasound and orbital computed tomography. The length of the CDR3 is 17 residues. V shed 6 bases and J shed 5 bases, with 25 bases lying between them. Amplification targeted TCR beta CDR3 regions from RNA transcripts. The HTBI set primed first-round TCR CDR3 RT-PCR. MiXCR, run by TCRdb on the multiplex PCR reads, gives a single entry per CDR3 protein. This table has a few hundred thousand distinct CDR3 sequences, 25% appearing once. Study-wide results and caveats: Ophthalmopathy could be told apart from stable hyperthyroidism with a 13 V-J model.

Material for sequencing was blood. This chain links TRBV12-3 or TRBV12-4 with TRBJ2-5; maybe TRBD1 (6 bases). This clonotype was sampled from a man aged 50-59 years with Graves' hyperthyroidism. The CDR3 DNA sequence: TGTGCCAGCAGCCCCGCCACAGGGATGGTGCTTGGTGAGACCCAGTACTTC. Amino acids: CASSPATGMVLGETQYF.